These 4 T cell receptor beta chains were sequenced from one sample in a study of a mutant IDH1 vaccine in newly diagnosed glioma. Time point given: week 47, end of study. What each vaccine dose contained was 300 ug of mutant IDH1 20-mer peptide, accompanied by topical imiquimod. No antigen has been identified for these receptors. The table came from immunoSEQ multiplex PCR; TCRdb's copy has only in-frame clones and leaves some out. This table has tens of thousands of clones, about 90% appearing once. The specimen was PBMCs, collected from a glioma patient whose treatment included an IDH1 peptide vaccine. All receptors come from a woman aged 50 to 65 with glioma.

The chain carries TRBV7-9 and TRBJ2-3, with 7 bases matching TRBD2. V lost 1 base to trimming and J lost 5 bases; unmatched junction nucleotides: 9. This CDR3 is built from 16 residues. From germline, CDR1 is SEHNR and CDR2 FQNEAQ (reference sequence). As DNA, the CDR3 is TGTGCCAGCAGCTTAGATCTGGCGGGAGAGGGAGATACGCAGTATTTT. Residues: CASSLDLAGEGDTQYF.

The chain combines TRBV6-1 with TRBJ1-5; tentative D call: TRBD1 (6 bases). CDR1 MNHNS and CDR2 SASEGT come from the germline V gene. The CDR3 has 15 amino acids. V lost 6 bases, J lost 3 bases, and 15 bases lay in between. The CDR3 here is CASRVGQSHNQPQHF. The DNA for the CDR3 is TGTGCCAGCAGAGTTGGACAGAGTCACAATCAGCCCCAGCATTTT.

This chain links TRBV7-9 with TRBJ1-1; the D is unclear. The V and J ends lost 0 bases and 5 bases respectively, with 7 bases between them. The CDR3 has 13 residues. Germline V gene sequence: CDR1 SEHNR, CDR2 FQNEAQ (reference sequence). The CDR3 nucleotides read TGTGCCAGCAGCTTAGCCTGGGAAACTGAAGCTTTCTTT. This translates into CASSLAWETEAFF.

This sequence joins TRBV5-5 and TRBJ2-2, with D unresolved. The CDR3 runs to 14 residues. Germline V gives CDR1 SGHKS, CDR2 YYEKEE (reference sequence). Deletions cut 7 bases from V and 6 bases from J, with 16 bases between. The CDR3 DNA sequence: TGTGCCAGCCCCCAGAAGGTTTTAGCCGGGGAGCTGTTTTTT. Translating it yields CASPQKVLAGELFF.